The rows below give T cell receptor beta chains drawn from one sample of a study of blood T cells in healthy people across ages. TCRdb itself ran the 5' RACE reads through MiXCR, one entry per CDR3 protein. The sample contains around 1.5 million distinct CDR3 sequences, around 55% of which appear only once. The sequencing sample was made of blood. The source is a man aged 18 to 30 in good health. CDR3s include the opening cysteine and the closing phenylalanine or tryptophan. A D gene is named only where the DNA matches it firmly. Clone size is given for some rows only: seen once, a few or many times, or a class if the clone is expanded.

>TRBJ2-7|NA|TRBV15|TRBD2|16
CATSRGGGTSYNEQYF
TGTGCCACCAGCAGAGGCGGGGGAACCTCCTACAATGAGCAGTACTTC
>TRBJ2-7|few|TRBV4-3|NA|15
CASSQERRGPAEQYF
TGCGCCAGCAGCCAAGAGAGGAGGGGGCCCGCCGAGCAGTACTTC
>TRBJ2-7|NA|TRBV5-6|NA|14
CASSPATGLNEQYF
TGTGCCAGCAGCCCCGCTACAGGACTGAACGAGCAGTACTTC
>TRBJ2-5|NA|TRBV29-1|NA|15
CSAGRGAGVGETQYF
TGCAGCGCTGGACGGGGGGCCGGGGTAGGGGAGACCCAGTACTTC
>TRBJ2-7|NA|TRBV20-1|NA|11
CSGQQGGEQYF
TGCAGTGGGCAACAGGGAGGCGAGCAGTACTTC
>TRBJ1-2|NA|TRBV3-1|TRBD1|16
CASSFGLGQGAVGYTF
TGTGCCAGCAGCTTCGGATTGGGACAGGGGGCTGTTGGCTACACCTTC
>TRBJ2-3|few|TRBV4-1|TRBD2|21
CASSQDGGATSGGRGTDTQYF
TGCGCCAGCAGCCAAGATGGAGGAGCGACTAGCGGGGGCAGGGGCACAGATACGCAGTATTTT
>TRBJ2-6|once|TRBV6-5|NA|18
CASSYRLAASRGANALTF
TGTGCCAGCAGTTACCGGTTAGCGGCGTCGCGAGGGGCCAACGCCCTGACTTTC
>TRBJ2-1|few|TRBV6-1|NA|13
CASSETLATSQFF
TGTGCCAGCAGTGAAACTCTAGCGACTAGTCAGTTCTTC
>TRBJ2-2|NA|TRBV9|TRBD2|18
CASSVSSGGPTNTGELFF
TGTGCCAGCAGCGTATCTAGCGGGGGCCCCACGAACACCGGGGAGCTGTTTTTT
>TRBJ1-5|NA|TRBV3-1|NA|17
CASSQGSDRPANQPQHF
TGTGCCAGCAGCCAAGGCTCCGATAGGCCAGCGAATCAGCCCCAGCATTTT
>TRBJ1-5|few|TRBV28|NA|14
CASSFRLNNQPQHF
TGTGCCAGCAGTTTTCGACTAAACAATCAGCCCCAGCATTTT
>TRBJ2-3|NA|TRBV27|NA|14
CASSLFRAPDTQYF
TGTGCCAGCAGTTTATTTAGAGCACCAGATACGCAGTATTTT
>TRBJ2-7|NA|TRBV5-6|NA|16
CASSEEPRGISYEQYF
TGTGCCAGCAGCGAGGAGCCCCGGGGGATCTCCTACGAGCAGTACTTC
>TRBJ2-1|few|TRBV7-7|NA|15
CASSPARSSYNEQFF
TGTGCTAGCAGTCCAGCTCGGAGCTCCTACAATGAGCAGTTCTTC
>TRBJ2-1|NA|TRBV7-8|NA|14
CASSLVTTGGEQFF
TGTGCCAGCAGCTTAGTAACAACCGGCGGTGAGCAGTTCTTC
>TRBJ2-1|NA|TRBV7-9|NA|15
CASSSRAGRVNEQFF
TGTGCCAGCAGCTCTCGAGCGGGCAGGGTGAATGAGCAGTTCTTC
>TRBJ1-2|NA|TRBV4-1|NA|12
CASRGVMDGYTF
TGCGCCAGCCGGGGGGTTATGGATGGCTACACCTTC
>TRBJ2-7|NA|TRBV6-2/TRBV6-3|NA|14
CASSYQAESYEQYF
TGTGCCAGCAGTTATCAAGCGGAGTCCTACGAGCAGTACTTC
>TRBJ2-1|NA|TRBV14|TRBD2|16
CASSQVIGGSYNEQFF
TGTGCCAGCAGCCAAGTCATCGGGGGGTCCTACAATGAGCAGTTCTTC
>TRBJ2-7|few|TRBV29-1|NA|12
CSVARGSYEQYF
TGCAGCGTTGCTAGGGGATCCTACGAGCAGTACTTC
>TRBJ2-1|many|TRBV12-3/TRBV12-4|NA|13
CASSLGGYNEQFF
TGTGCCAGCAGTTTAGGCGGCTACAATGAGCAGTTCTTC
>TRBJ1-2|NA|TRBV6-1|NA|13
CASPKGGGYGYTF
TGTGCCAGCCCTAAGGGGGGCGGCTATGGCTACACCTTC
>TRBJ2-1|NA|TRBV11-2|TRBD2|11
CASSPGTMQFF
TGTGCCAGCAGCCCCGGGACTATGCAGTTCTTC
>TRBJ1-5|NA|TRBV12-3/TRBV12-4|NA|12
CASSLDRTPQHF
TGTGCCAGCAGTTTAGACAGAACGCCCCAGCATTTT
>TRBJ2-3|once|TRBV25-1|NA|17
CATPQADFGPSTDMQYF
TGTGCCACCCCACAGGCCGATTTTGGTCCTAGCACAGATATGCAGTATTTT
>TRBJ2-7|few|TRBV12-3/TRBV12-4|NA|14
CASRLGLLPYEQYF
TGTGCCAGCAGACTCGGACTCCTGCCCTACGAGCAGTACTTC
>TRBJ1-1|once|TRBV7-8|NA|14
CASSLGPGGTEAFF
TGTGCCAGCAGCCTGGGGCCTGGTGGCACTGAAGCTTTCTTT
>TRBJ2-5|few|TRBV7-2|NA|13
CASGGQSRETQYF
TGTGCCAGCGGAGGACAGTCAAGAGAGACCCAGTACTTC
>TRBJ2-5|few|TRBV9|NA|15
CASSVGADHWRTQYF
TGTGCCAGCAGCGTAGGTGCGGACCACTGGCGGACCCAGTACTTC
>TRBJ2-3|once|TRBV3-1|NA|14
CASSLTGLSETQYF
TGTGCCAGCAGCCTTACCGGACTTTCGGAGACGCAGTATTTT
>TRBJ2-7|NA|TRBV20-1|NA|14
CSARVLAGKGEQYF
TGCAGTGCTAGAGTTTTGGCGGGGAAAGGCGAGCAGTACTTC
>TRBJ2-2|NA|TRBV7-9|NA|14
CASQDWGDTGELFF
TGTGCCAGCCAAGATTGGGGGGACACCGGGGAGCTGTTTTTT
>TRBJ1-6|NA|TRBV5-1|NA|17
CASSLFVRSSHNSPLHF
TGCGCCAGCAGCTTGTTCGTTCGTTCCTCCCATAATTCACCCCTCCACTTT
>TRBJ2-7|NA|TRBV20-1|TRBD1|13
CSARADRVNEHYF
TGCAGTGCTAGAGCGGACAGGGTTAACGAGCATTACTTC
>TRBJ1-2|many|TRBV28|TRBD1|14
CASSLVPTGAGYTF
TGTGCCAGCAGTTTAGTCCCAACAGGGGCCGGCTACACCTTC
>TRBJ2-1|many|TRBV5-6|NA|13
CASSLGRRNEQFF
TGTGCCAGCAGCTTGGGGCGTAGAAATGAGCAGTTCTTC
>TRBJ2-5|NA|TRBV11-2|NA|14
CASSAWGVRETQYF
TGTGCCAGCAGCGCCTGGGGTGTACGAGAGACCCAGTACTTC
>TRBJ1-1|NA|TRBV4-2|TRBD1|16
CASSQDWGTGSTEAFF
TGTGCCAGCAGCCAAGATTGGGGGACAGGAAGCACTGAAGCTTTCTTT
>TRBJ2-3|NA|TRBV7-6|TRBD2|17
CASSLGLPLSGRTSQYF
TGTGCCAGCAGCTTAGGTCTACCCCTTAGCGGGAGGACCTCTCAGTATTTT
>TRBJ2-5|NA|TRBV6-2/TRBV6-3|TRBD2|15
CASTSTSGEQETRYF
TGTGCCAGCACCTCGACTAGCGGGGAGCAAGAGACCCGGTACTTC
>TRBJ1-1|many|TRBV6-1|NA|14
CASSAKEEDTEAFF
TGTGCCAGCAGCGCCAAGGAAGAGGACACTGAAGCTTTCTTT
>TRBJ2-1|few|TRBV4-2|NA|13
CASSPFYRGEQFF
TGTGCCAGCAGCCCTTTTTACCGGGGTGAGCAGTTCTTC
>TRBJ2-7|few|TRBV29-1|TRBD1|13
CSAKTGPYYEQYF
TGCAGCGCAAAGACAGGGCCCTACTACGAGCAGTACTTC
>TRBJ2-7|NA|TRBV7-9|TRBD1|14
CASSSSGTDYEQYF
TGTGCCAGCAGCTCGTCCGGGACAGACTACGAGCAGTACTTC